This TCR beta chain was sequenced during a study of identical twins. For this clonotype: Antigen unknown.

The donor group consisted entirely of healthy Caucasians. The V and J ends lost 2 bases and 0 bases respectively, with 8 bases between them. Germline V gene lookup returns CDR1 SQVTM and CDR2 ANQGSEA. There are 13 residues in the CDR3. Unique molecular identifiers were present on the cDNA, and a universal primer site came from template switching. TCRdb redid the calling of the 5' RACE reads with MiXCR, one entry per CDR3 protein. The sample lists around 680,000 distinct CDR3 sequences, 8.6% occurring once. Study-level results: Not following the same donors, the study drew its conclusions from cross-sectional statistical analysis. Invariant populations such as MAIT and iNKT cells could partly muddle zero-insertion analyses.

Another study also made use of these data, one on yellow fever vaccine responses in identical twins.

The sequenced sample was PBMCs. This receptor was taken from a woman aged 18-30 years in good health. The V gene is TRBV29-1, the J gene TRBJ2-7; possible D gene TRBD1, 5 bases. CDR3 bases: TGCAGCGTTGAAATGACAGACTCCTACGAGCAGTACTTC. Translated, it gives CSVEMTDSYEQYF.